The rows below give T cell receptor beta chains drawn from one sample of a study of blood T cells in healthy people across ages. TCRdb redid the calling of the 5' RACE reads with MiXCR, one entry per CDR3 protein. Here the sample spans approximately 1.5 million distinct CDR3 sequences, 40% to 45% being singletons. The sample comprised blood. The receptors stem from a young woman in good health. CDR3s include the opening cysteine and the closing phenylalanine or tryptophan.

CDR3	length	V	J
CASSLTRVREAFF	13	TRBV5-1	TRBJ1-1
CANSLAGEGNSPLHF	15	TRBV7-9	TRBJ1-6
CASSRTENQPQHF	13	TRBV6-5	TRBJ1-5
CASSLAGQVTEAFF	14	TRBV12-3/TRBV12-4	TRBJ1-1
CASSQDVLAESYNEQFF	17	TRBV4-3	TRBJ2-1
CASSSRQGTSTDTQYF	16	TRBV19	TRBJ2-3
CASNKGGNQPQHF	13	TRBV6-2/TRBV6-3	TRBJ1-5
CASSHGTGIEAFF	13	TRBV7-8	TRBJ1-1
CASSVTRSAYEQYF	14	TRBV27	TRBJ2-7
CASSPGVDQPQHF	13	TRBV18	TRBJ1-5
CASSPGERGGYEQYF	15	TRBV2	TRBJ2-7
CASSLRAGDPYNEQYF	16	TRBV5-1	NA
CASSVLAYPSEQYF	14	TRBV5-5	TRBJ2-7
CASEADRGYNEQFF	14	TRBV5-6	TRBJ2-1
CASSPDGGPRGYTF	14	TRBV5-1	TRBJ1-2
CSVGIRYEQYF	11	TRBV29-1	TRBJ2-7
CAIKTSYEQYF	11	TRBV10-3	TRBJ2-7
CASSYSTVTSSYEQYF	16	TRBV6-5	TRBJ2-7
CASSGQGSVATEAFF	15	TRBV6-5	TRBJ1-1
CASSLGTRTDTQYF	14	TRBV7-2	TRBJ2-3
CASSPKTHFEQYF	13	TRBV7-8	TRBJ2-7
CASSLYGSSYNSPLHF	16	TRBV27	TRBJ1-6
CSVGASGTDTQYF	13	TRBV29-1	TRBJ2-3
CASSHRDRGNSPLHF	15	TRBV6-5	TRBJ1-6
CASSEIGGGGNTIYF	15	TRBV2	TRBJ1-3
CSVEPRAARYGYTF	14	TRBV29-1	TRBJ1-2
CASSHPGVPTDTQYF	15	TRBV7-9	TRBJ2-3
CASSQASSFNFGYTF	15	TRBV4-1	TRBJ1-2
CASSLERGANEQYF	14	TRBV7-7	TRBJ2-5
CASRPLAGGNEQFF	14	TRBV6-2/TRBV6-3	TRBJ2-1